This T cell receptor (beta chain) was captured in a study of Ad26.COV2.S vaccination and SARS-CoV-2 variants. The repertoire was sequenced with immunoSEQ multiplex PCR; TCRdb's copy has only in-frame clones and lacks some. The sample yields 350,000 to 450,000 clones, 87% seen once. As for treatment: 15 to 20 received Ad26.COV2.S at low or high dose, single or two shots; several received placebo; per-sample allocation not given. Repertoires come from day 63 after the first vaccine or placebo injection. The administered vaccine (an Ad26 vector) expressed Wuhan-strain SARS-CoV-2 spike. V was cut by 3 bases and J by 0 bases, with 9 bases left in between. This CDR3 is built from 14 residues. Germline CDR1 SGHDT, CDR2 YYEEEE.

This TCR came from a person between 18 and 59 years old who received the Ad26.COV2.S COVID-19 vaccine or a placebo. Source: peripheral blood, taken in a trial of Ad26.COV2.S vaccine versus placebo. J is TRBJ1-1 and V is TRBV5-6; tentatively, D is TRBD1 (5 bases). This chain's CDR3 is CASSWGSVNTEAFF. CDR3 coding DNA: TGTGCCAGCAGCTGGGGGTCCGTGAACACTGAAGCTTTCTTT.